These 9 T cell receptor beta chains originate from one sample sequenced in a study of monozygotic twins with inflammatory bowel disease. Following a re-call of the 5' RACE reads, TCRdb has one entry per CDR3 protein and lacks DNA. This sample's clone table lists roughly 300,000 distinct CDR3 sequences. The sequenced sample consisted of blood. The origin of the receptors is a human donor with ulcerative colitis or Crohn's disease, or a healthy co-twin of an affected twin (not recorded which).

The rearrangement uses TRBV2 and TRBJ2-3. Germline loops: CDR1 SNHLY, CDR2 FYNNEI. The CDR3 covers 15 residues. The CDR3 region is CASSGGGRSTDTQYF. Based on the CDR3 plus reference TRBV2 and TRBJ2-3, the full variable domain is EPEVTQTPSHQVTQMGQEVILRCVPISNHLYFYWYRQILGQKVEFLVSFYNNEISEKSEIFDDQFSVERPDGSNFTLKIRSTKLEDSAMYFCASSGGGRSTDTQYFGPGTRLTVL.

The chain uses TRBV6-1 and TRBJ2-7; TCRdb proposes TRBD2, but this gene call is untestable without DNA. Germline V CDR1 and CDR2: MNHNS, SASEGT. The CDR3 consists of 15 residues. The CDR3 reads CASSSRSGRGVEQYF.

The gene calls are TRBV11-2 and TRBJ1-1. The CDR3 is 17 residues long. Germline values: CDR1 SGHAT, CDR2 FQNNGV. CDR3 in amino acids: CASSPGGTHELRAEAFF. The whole variable domain, filled in from reference TRBV11-2 and TRBJ1-1, reads EAGVAQSPRYKIIEKRQSVAFWCNPISGHATLYWYQQILGQGPKLLIQFQNNGVVDDSQLPKDRFSAERLKGVDSTLKIQPAKLEDSAVYLCASSPGGTHELRAEAFFGQGTRLTVV.

The chain combines TRBV9 with TRBJ2-4; lacking DNA, the TRBD1 call made by TCRdb goes unchecked. Germline V gene sequence: CDR1 SGDLS, CDR2 YYNGEE. The CDR3 length is 16 residues. CDR3 in amino acids: CASSETAGTNKNIQYF.

The chain recombines TRBV10-3 with TRBJ2-2; TCRdb indicates TRBD1, and absent DNA this call remains unverified. This CDR3 comprises 14 residues. In germline, CDR1 is ENHRY, CDR2 SYGVKD. The CDR3 loop is CAIPKQGNTGELFF.

The chain has TRBV6-5 and TRBJ1-3; no DNA is available, so the TRBD1 call from TCRdb remains unchecked. CDR3 size: 17 residues. Germline CDR1 reads MNHEY; CDR2 reads SVGAGI. The CDR3 here is CASSWTGTPSSGNTIYF.

The rearrangement uses TRBV28 and TRBJ2-7; TCRdb reports TRBD1, a call that lacks DNA to check it against. Germline loops: CDR1 MDHEN, CDR2 SYDVKM. The CDR3 covers 14 residues. The CDR3 protein is CASTGRTGLYEQYF. Full variable domain (outside the CDR3, taken from reference TRBV28 and TRBJ2-7): DVKVTQSSRYLVKRTGEKVFLECVQDMDHENMFWYRQDPGLGLRLIYFSYDVKMKEKGDIPEGYSVSREKKERFSLILESASTNQTSMYLCASTGRTGLYEQYFGPGTRLTVT.

This chain connects TRBV6-1 to TRBJ1-2; TCRdb indicates TRBD1, and absent DNA this call remains unverified. The CDR3 has 14 residues. CDR1 and CDR2 (germline): MNHNS, SASEGT. This CDR3 is CASTQGGNYYGYTF.

This chain links TRBV9 with TRBJ2-5; the D call from TCRdb, TRBD2, cannot be confirmed without DNA. The CDR3 length is 15 residues. The germline gives CDR1 SGDLS, CDR2 YYNGEE. CDR3 amino acids: CASSGTSGNQETQYF. The full variable domain, its missing parts supplied by reference TRBV9 and TRBJ2-5, is DSGVTQTPKHLITATGQRVTLRCSPRSGDLSVYWYQQSLDQGLQFLIQYYNGEERAKGNILERFSAQQFPDLHSELNLSSLELGDSALYFCASSGTSGNQETQYFGPGTRLLVL.